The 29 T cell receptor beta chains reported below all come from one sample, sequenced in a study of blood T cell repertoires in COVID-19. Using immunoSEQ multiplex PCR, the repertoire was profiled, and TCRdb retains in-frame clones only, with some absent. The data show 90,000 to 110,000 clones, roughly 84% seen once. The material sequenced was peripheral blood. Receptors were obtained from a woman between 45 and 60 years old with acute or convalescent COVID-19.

CDR3 nucleotides: TGTGCCACCATGGGGGGTCTCAACTATGGCTACACCTTC. Translated, it gives CATMGGLNYGYTF. The rearrangement links TRBV12-3 or TRBV12-4 to TRBJ1-2; tentatively, D is TRBD1 (5 bases). Deletions cut 10 bases from V and 2 bases from J, with 14 bases between. CDR3 length: 13 amino acids.

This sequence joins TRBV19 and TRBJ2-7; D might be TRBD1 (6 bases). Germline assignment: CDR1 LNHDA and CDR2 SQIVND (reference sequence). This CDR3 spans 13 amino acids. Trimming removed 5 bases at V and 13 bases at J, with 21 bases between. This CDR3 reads CASSPTRSGQRYF. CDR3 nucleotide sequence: TGTGCCAGTAGTCCAACTCGATCGGGACAACGCTACTTC.

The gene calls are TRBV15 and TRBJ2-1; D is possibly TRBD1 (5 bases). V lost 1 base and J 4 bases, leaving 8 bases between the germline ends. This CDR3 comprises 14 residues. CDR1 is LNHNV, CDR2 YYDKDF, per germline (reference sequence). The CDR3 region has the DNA TGTGCCACCAGCAGAGTGGGGCAGTACAATGAGCAGTTCTTC. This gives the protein CATSRVGQYNEQFF.

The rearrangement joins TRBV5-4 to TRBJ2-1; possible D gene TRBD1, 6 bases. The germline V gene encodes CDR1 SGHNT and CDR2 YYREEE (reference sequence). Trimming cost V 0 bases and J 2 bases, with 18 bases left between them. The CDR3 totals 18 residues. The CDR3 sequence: CASSLGGRGNRAYNEQFF. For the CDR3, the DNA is TGTGCCAGCAGCTTGGGTGGTAGGGGGAATAGGGCCTACAATGAGCAGTTCTTC.

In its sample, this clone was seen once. Written as DNA, the CDR3 is TGTGCCAGTAGTATATACTTCGACAGGGGAAAAACGAACACCGGGGAGCTGTTTTTT. The encoded protein is CASSIYFDRGKTNTGELFF. The chain uses TRBV19 and TRBJ2-2; TRBD1 agrees at 8 bases. The CDR3 is 19 residues long. After removal of 2 bases from V and 0 bases from J, the junction contained 11 bases not matched to a gene. Germline loops: CDR1 LNHDA, CDR2 SQIVND (reference sequence). The entire variable domain, with the rest obtained from reference TRBV19 and TRBJ2-2, is as follows: DGGITQSPKYLFRKEGQNVTLSCEQNLNHDAMYWYRQDPGQGLRLIYYSQIVNDFQKGDIAEGYSVSREKKESFPLTVTSAQKNPTAFYLCASSIYFDRGKTNTGELFFGEGSRLTVL.

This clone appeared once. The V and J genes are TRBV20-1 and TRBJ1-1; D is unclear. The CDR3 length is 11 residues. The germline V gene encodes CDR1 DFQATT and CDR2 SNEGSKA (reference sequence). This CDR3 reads CRGEGNTEAFF. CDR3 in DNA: TGCAGGGGCGAGGGGAACACTGAAGCTTTCTTT.

The CDR3 region has the DNA TGTGCCAGCAGCTTTTTCCTCGGGACTGGAAACACCATATATTTT. Translating it yields CASSFFLGTGNTIYF. V is TRBV11-2 and J is TRBJ1-3; no clear D. Germline V gene lookup returns CDR1 SGHAT and CDR2 FQNNGV. The CDR3 runs 15 residues. The V gene lost 3 bases and the J gene lost 2 bases, with 11 bases spanning the gap.

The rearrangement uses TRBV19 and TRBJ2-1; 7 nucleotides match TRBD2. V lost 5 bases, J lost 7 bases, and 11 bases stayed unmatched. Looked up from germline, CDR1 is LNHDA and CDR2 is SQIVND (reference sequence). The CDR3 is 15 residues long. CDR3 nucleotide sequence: TGTGCCAGTAGTGCGGCTAGCGGCGTTCGGAATGAGCAGTTCTTC. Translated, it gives CASSAASGVRNEQFF.

As DNA, the CDR3 is TGTGCCAGCAGCCCGACAGCCTTTAATGAAAAACTGTTTTTT. It is translated as CASSPTAFNEKLFF. The chain is built from TRBV2 and TRBJ1-4, with TRBD1 as a possible D gene (5 bases). Trimming took 6 bases from V and 4 from J, leaving 12 bases between them. CDR1 is SNHLY, CDR2 FYNNEI, per germline. This CDR3 contains 14 residues.

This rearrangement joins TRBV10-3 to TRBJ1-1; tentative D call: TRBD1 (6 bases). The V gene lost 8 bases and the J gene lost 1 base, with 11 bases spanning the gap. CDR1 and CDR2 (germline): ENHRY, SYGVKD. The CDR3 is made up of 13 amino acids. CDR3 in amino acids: CAIGKGGNTEAFF. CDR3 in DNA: TGTGCCATCGGAAAAGGGGGGAACACTGAAGCTTTCTTT.

CDR3 region: CASSRDNYNSPLHF. CDR3 in DNA: TGTGCCAGCAGCCGGGACAACTATAATTCACCCCTCCACTTT. The chain joins TRBV5-4 to TRBJ1-6, with D possibly being TRBD1 (6 bases). V was trimmed by 4 bases and J by 3 bases, leaving 8 bases between them. CDR1 is SGHNT and CDR2 is YYREEE in the germline V gene (reference sequence). The CDR3 is made up of 14 amino acids.

The CDR3 region is CSVEVGSTDTQYF. The CDR3 DNA is TGCAGCGTTGAAGTAGGGAGTACAGATACGCAGTATTTT. The chain combines TRBV29-1 with TRBJ2-3; D is possibly TRBD2 (5 bases). Germline V lookup: CDR1 SQVTM, CDR2 ANQGSEA. The ends were cut back, 1 base at V and 3 bases at J, with 8 bases in the middle. The CDR3 extends over 13 amino acids.

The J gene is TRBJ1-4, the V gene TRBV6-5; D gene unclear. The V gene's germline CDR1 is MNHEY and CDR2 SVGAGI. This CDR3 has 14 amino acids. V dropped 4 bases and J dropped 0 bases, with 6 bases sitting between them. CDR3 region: CASSSGATNEKLFF. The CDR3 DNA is TGTGCCAGCAGTTCAGGCGCAACTAATGAAAAACTGTTTTTT.

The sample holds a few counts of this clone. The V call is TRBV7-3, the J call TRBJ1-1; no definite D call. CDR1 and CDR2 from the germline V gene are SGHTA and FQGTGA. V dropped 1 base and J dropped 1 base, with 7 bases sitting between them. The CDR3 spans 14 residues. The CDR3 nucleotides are TGTGCCAGCAGCTTAAACGGGGAGAACACTGAAGCTTTCTTT. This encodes CASSLNGENTEAFF.

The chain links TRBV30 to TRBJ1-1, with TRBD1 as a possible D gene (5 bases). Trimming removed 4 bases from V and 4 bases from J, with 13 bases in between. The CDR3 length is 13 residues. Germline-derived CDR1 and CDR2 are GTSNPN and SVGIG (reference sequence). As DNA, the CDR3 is TGTGCCTGGACCATAACAAGGGGCACTGAAGCTTTCTTT. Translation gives CAWTITRGTEAFF.

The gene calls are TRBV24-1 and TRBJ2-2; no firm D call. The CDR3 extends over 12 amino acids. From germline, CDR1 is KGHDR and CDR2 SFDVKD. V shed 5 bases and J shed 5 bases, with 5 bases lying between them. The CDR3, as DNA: TGTGCCACCAGTGGCGTGACCGGGGAGCTGTTTTTT. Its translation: CATSGVTGELFF.

The CDR3 DNA is TGTGCCAGCAGCTTAGATCAGGGCTACTACAATGAGCAGTTCTTC. This encodes CASSLDQGYYNEQFF. The rearrangement links TRBV11-3 to TRBJ2-1; TRBD1 might be the D (5 bases). Germline V gene data show CDR1 as SGHNT and CDR2 as YENEEA. V dropped 0 bases and J dropped 3 bases, with 9 bases sitting between them. The CDR3 is made up of 15 amino acids.

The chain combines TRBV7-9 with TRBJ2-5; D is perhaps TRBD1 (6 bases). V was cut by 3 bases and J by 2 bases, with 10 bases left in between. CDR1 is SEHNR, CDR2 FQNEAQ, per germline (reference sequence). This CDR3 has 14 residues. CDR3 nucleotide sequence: TGTGCCAGCAGCTTCGGGCAGGGGCAAGAGACCCAGTACTTC. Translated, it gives CASSFGQGQETQYF.

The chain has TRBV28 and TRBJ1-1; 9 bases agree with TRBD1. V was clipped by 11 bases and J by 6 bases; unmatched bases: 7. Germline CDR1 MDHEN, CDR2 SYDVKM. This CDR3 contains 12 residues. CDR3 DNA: TGTGCCGGGGGGGACAGGGTGTCTGAAGCTTTCTTT. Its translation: CAGGDRVSEAFF.

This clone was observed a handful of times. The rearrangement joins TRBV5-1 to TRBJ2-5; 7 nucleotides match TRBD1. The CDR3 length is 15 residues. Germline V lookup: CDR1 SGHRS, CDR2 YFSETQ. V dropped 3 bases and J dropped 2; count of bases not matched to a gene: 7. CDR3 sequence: CASSSLRQGQETQYF. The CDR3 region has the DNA TGCGCCAGCAGCTCACTAAGACAGGGTCAAGAGACCCAGTACTTC.

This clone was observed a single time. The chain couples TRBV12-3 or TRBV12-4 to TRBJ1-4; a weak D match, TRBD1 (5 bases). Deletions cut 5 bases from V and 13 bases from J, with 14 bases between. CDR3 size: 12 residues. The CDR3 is CASSLTGQILFF. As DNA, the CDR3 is TGTGCCAGCAGTCTAACAGGCCAGATACTGTTTTTT.

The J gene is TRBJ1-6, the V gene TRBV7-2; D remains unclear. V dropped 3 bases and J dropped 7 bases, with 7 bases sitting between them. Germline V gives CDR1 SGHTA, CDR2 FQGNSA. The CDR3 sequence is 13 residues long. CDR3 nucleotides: TGTGCCAGCAGCTTTTTTCCGAATTCACCCCTCCACTTT. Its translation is CASSFFPNSPLHF.

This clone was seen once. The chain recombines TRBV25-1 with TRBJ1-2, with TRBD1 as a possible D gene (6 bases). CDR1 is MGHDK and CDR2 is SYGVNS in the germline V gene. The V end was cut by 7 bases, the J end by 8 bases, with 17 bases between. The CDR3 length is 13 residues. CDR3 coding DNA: TGTGCCAGCACCCAGGGGCAGGTTGGGGGCTACACCTTC. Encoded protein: CASTQGQVGGYTF.

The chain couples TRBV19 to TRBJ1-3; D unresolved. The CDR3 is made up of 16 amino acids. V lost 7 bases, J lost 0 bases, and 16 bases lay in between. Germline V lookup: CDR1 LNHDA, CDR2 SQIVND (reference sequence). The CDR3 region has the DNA TGTGCCAGTACGAGGAAGGAGTTTTTCTCTGGAAACACCATATATTTT. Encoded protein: CASTRKEFFSGNTIYF.

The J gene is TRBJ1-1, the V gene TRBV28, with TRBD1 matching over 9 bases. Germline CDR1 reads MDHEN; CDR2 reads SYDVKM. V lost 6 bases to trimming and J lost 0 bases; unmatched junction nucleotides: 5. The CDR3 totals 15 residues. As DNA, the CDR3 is TGTGCCAGCAGGACAGGGGGGGGTATGAACACTGAAGCTTTCTTT. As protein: CASRTGGGMNTEAFF.

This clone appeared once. CDR3 sequence: CASSPGGGPNTEAFF. The CDR3 DNA is TGTGCCAGTAGTCCAGGCGGGGGACCGAACACTGAAGCTTTCTTT. V usage is TRBV19 and J usage is TRBJ1-1, with D possibly matching TRBD1 (5 bases). The CDR3 is 15 residues long. Germline V gives CDR1 LNHDA, CDR2 SQIVND (reference sequence). The V end lost 5 bases, the J end lost 1 base, and 14 bases lay between the germline ends.

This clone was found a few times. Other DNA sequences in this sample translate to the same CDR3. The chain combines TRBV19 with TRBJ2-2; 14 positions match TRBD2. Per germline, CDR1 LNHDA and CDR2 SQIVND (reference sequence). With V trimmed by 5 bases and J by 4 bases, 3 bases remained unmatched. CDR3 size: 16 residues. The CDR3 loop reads CASSPTSGGATGELFF. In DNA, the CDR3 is TGTGCCAGTAGTCCGACTAGCGGGGGGGCCACCGGGGAGCTGTTTTTT.

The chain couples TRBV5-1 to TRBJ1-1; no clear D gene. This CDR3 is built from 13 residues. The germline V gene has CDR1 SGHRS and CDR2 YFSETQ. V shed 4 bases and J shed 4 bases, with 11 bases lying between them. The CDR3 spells CASSPGVGTEAFF. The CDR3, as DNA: TGCGCCAGCAGCCCGGGAGTTGGCACTGAAGCTTTCTTT. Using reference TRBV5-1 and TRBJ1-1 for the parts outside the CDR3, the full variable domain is KAGVTQTPRYLIKTRGQQVTLSCSPISGHRSVSWYQQTPGQGLQFLFEYFSETQRNKGNFPGRFSGRQFSNSRSEMNVSTLELGDSALYLCASSPGVGTEAFFGQGTRLTVV.

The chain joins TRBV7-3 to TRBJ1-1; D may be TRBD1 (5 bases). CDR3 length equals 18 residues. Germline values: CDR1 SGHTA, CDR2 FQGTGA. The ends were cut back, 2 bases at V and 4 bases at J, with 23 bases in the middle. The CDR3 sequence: CASSLDYGEEGFVTEAFF. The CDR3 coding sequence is TGTGCCAGCAGCTTAGATTACGGCGAGGAGGGGTTTGTCACTGAAGCTTTCTTT.